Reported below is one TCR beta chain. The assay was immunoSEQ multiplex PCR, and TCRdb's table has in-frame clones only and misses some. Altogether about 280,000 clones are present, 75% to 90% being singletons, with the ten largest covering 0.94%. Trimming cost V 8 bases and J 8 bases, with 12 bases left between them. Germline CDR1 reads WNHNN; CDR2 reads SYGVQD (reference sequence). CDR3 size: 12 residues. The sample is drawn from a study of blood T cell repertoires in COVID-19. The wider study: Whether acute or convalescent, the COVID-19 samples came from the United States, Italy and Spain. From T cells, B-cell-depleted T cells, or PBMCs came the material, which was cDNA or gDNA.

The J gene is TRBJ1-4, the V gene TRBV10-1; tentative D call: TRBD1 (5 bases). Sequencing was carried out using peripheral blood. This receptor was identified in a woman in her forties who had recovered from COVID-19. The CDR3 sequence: CASGADTEKLFF. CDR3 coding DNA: TGCGCCAGCGGGGCAGATACCGAAAAACTGTTTTTT.